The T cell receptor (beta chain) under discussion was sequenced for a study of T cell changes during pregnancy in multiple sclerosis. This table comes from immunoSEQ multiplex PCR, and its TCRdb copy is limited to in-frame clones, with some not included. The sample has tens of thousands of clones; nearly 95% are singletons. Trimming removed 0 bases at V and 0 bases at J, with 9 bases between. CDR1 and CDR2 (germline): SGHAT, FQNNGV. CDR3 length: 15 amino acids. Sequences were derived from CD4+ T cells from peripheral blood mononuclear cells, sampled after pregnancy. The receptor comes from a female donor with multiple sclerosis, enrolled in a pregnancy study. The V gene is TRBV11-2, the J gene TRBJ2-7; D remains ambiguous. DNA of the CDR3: TGTGCCAGCAGCTTAGAACCGCGGTCCTCCTACGAGCAGTACTTC. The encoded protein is CASSLEPRSSYEQYF. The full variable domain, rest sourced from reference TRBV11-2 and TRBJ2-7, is EAGVAQSPRYKIIEKRQSVAFWCNPISGHATLYWYQQILGQGPKLLIQFQNNGVVDDSQLPKDRFSAERLKGVDSTLKIQPAKLEDSAVYLCASSLEPRSSYEQYFGPGTRLTVT.